This T cell receptor (beta chain) originates from a study of molecular identifiers for immune sequencing clone quantification. Germline assignment: CDR1 SGHNT and CDR2 YYREEE (reference sequence). Trimming left V 0 bases short and J 0 bases short, with 7 bases between. The CDR3 consists of 15 residues. TCRdb itself ran the PCR reads through MiXCR, one entry per CDR3 protein. The sample lists tens of thousands of distinct CDR3 sequences; roughly 21% were seen once. The table lists this clonotype with many counts. The material sequenced was naive CD8+ T cells from blood, with Jurkat cell RNA spiked in. Indicated subset: FACS-sorted CD8+CD4-CCR7+CD45RA+ naive T cells. The TCR comes from a human donor in good health. Some libraries in this study had Jurkat cell RNA spiked in. The chain has TRBV5-4 and TRBJ2-1, with D hard to call. The CDR3 spells CASSLGLSSYNEQFF. CDR3 DNA: TGTGCCAGCAGCTTGGGACTTAGCTCCTACAATGAGCAGTTCTTC. The full variable domain, with the rest looked up from reference TRBV5-4 and TRBJ2-1, is ETGVTQSPTHLIKTRGQQVTLRCSSQSGHNTVSWYQQALGQGPQFIFQYYREEENGRGNFPPRFSGLQFPNYSSELNVNALELDDSALYLCASSLGLSSYNEQFFGPGTRLTVL.